The source of this T cell receptor (beta chain) is a study of molecular identifiers for immune sequencing clone quantification. General observations from the study: Clones carrying above 20 RNA copies accounted for over 98% of effector molecules, under 1% in naive cells.

TCR libraries were built in bulk with a published protocol and specific TCR primers. TCRdb redid the calling of the PCR reads with MiXCR, one entry per CDR3 protein. The sample includes about 70,000 distinct CDR3 sequences, roughly 18% of them seen just once. V was clipped by 4 bases and J by 4 bases; unmatched bases: 13. There are 17 residues in the CDR3. The V gene's germline CDR1 is PRHDT and CDR2 FYEKMQ (reference sequence). This clonotype occurred a few times. Its antigen is currently unknown. Sorting recovered naive CD8 T cells on a CD8+CD4-CCR7+CD45RA+ profile. Sequencing input: naive CD8+ T cells from blood, with Jurkat cell RNA spiked in. Documented subset: FACS-sorted CD8+CD4-CCR7+CD45RA+ naive T cells. The clonotype comes from a human donor in good health. Some libraries in this study had Jurkat cell RNA spiked in. This chain connects TRBV13 to TRBJ2-1; 7 nucleotides line up with TRBD1. The CDR3: CASSSPTSGTVYNEQFF. As DNA, the CDR3 is TGTGCCAGCAGCTCCCCGACCTCCGGGACAGTTTACAATGAGCAGTTCTTC.